This TCR beta chain was identified during a study of T-cell reconstitution after alpha-beta-depleted transplantation in children. Unique molecular identifiers were incorporated into the prepared TCRbeta library. TCRdb used MiXCR to reprocess the PCR reads, holding one entry per CDR3 protein. The sample lists about 350,000 distinct CDR3 sequences, about a sixth occurring once. Per the germline V gene, CDR1 is LGHDT and CDR2 is YNNKEL (reference sequence). CDR3 size: 16 residues. V was pared by 0 bases and J by 2 bases, with 11 bases between. The chain combines TRBV3-1 with TRBJ2-1; D is perhaps TRBD2 (5 bases). This TCR was recovered from a male patient aged 2 to 9 who had a stem cell transplant for acute lymphoblastic leukemia, so the T cells may come from the graft donor. The material sequenced was PBMCs, mostly from graft donor cells, taken 360 days after TCRalphabeta/CD19-depleted stem cell transplant. The CDR3 coding sequence is TGTGCCAGCAGCCAAGAGGGAGCGGTCCCCTACAATGAGCAGTTCTTC. Translated, it gives CASSQEGAVPYNEQFF.